The 2 T cell receptor beta chains given below trace back to one sample, sequenced in a study of T cell repertoires in cytomegalovirus infection. TCRdb called the reads again in MiXCR, with one record for every CDR3 protein. The table lists 150,000 to 200,000 distinct CDR3 sequences, roughly 27% of them singletons. Sequencing was carried out using PBMCs. These receptors were collected from a human donor in good health (CMV status not recorded). Some clones in this sample may be carry-over from other donors' samples.

The chain recombines TRBV6-2 or TRBV6-3 with TRBJ2-7; TRBD1 is a possible D gene (6 bases). V gave up 0 bases and J gave up 3 bases, with 15 bases separating them. The germline V gene has CDR1 MNHEY and CDR2 SVGEGT. CDR3 length: 16 amino acids. The CDR3 region is CASSYSKVQGNYEQYF. The DNA of the CDR3 is TGTGCCAGCAGTTACTCGAAGGTTCAGGGGAACTACGAGCAGTACTTC.

The chain carries TRBV15 and TRBJ1-4; D is unresolved. V lost 3 bases, J lost 8 bases, and 10 bases lay in between. Germline V gene lookup returns CDR1 LNHNV and CDR2 YYDKDF (reference sequence). This CDR3 contains 13 residues. The CDR3 reads CATSRMREEKLFF. The CDR3 nucleotides read TGTGCCACCAGCAGGATGAGGGAGGAAAAACTGTTTTTT.